This T cell receptor beta chain was obtained from a study of blood T cell repertoires in COVID-19. Study as a whole: The United States, Italy and Spain were the sources of the acute and convalescent COVID-19 samples. The analysed material was cDNA or gDNA that came from T cells, B-cell-depleted T cells, or PBMCs.

How the authors handled the data: Estimation of nucleated cell counts was performed using reference gene primer amplification. Sequencing used immunoSEQ multiplex PCR; TCRdb keeps in-frame clones, though not all of them. V and J calls and clone size are as listed in that table; D and trimming were resolved from the DNA. The sample lists about 45,000 clones; approximately 80% were seen once. CDR3 length equals 11 residues. Deletions cut 5 bases from V and 11 bases from J, with 8 bases between. This clonotype was sampled from a man between 65 and 85 years old with acute or convalescent COVID-19. The V gene is TRBV5-3, the J gene TRBJ1-6; D unclear. TRBV5-3 is classed as an ORF, of uncertain function. Sequenced sample: peripheral blood. The CDR3 loop is CARRPRAPLHF. The CDR3 bases are TGTGCCAGAAGGCCTCGAGCACCCCTCCACTTT.